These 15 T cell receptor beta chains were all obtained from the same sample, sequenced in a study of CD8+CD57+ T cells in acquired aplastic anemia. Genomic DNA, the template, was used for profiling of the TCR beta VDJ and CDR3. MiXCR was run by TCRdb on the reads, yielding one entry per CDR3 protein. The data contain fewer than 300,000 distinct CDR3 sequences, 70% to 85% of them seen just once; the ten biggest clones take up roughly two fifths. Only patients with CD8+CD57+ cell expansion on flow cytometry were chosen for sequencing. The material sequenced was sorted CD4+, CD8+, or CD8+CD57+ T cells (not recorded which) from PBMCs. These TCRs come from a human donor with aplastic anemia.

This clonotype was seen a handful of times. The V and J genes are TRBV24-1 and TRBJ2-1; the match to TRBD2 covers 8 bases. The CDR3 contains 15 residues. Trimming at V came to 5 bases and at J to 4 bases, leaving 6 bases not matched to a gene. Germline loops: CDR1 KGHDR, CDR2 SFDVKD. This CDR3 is CATSALGGAYNEQFF. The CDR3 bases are TGTGCCACCAGTGCCCTCGGGGGGGCTTACAATGAGCAGTTCTTC.

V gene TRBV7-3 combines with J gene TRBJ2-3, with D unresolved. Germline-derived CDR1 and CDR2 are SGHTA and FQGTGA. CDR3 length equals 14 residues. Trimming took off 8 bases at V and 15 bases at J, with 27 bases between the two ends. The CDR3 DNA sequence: TGTGCCAGCTCAAGAGAGGCCAACGCCGTTACACACTATTTT. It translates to CASSREANAVTHYF.

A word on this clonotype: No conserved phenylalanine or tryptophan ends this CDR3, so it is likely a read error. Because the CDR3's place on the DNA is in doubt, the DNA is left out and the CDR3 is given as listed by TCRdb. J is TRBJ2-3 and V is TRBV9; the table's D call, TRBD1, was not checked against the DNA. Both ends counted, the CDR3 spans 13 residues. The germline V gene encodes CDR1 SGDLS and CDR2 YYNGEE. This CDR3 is CASGGAGKIQHFV.

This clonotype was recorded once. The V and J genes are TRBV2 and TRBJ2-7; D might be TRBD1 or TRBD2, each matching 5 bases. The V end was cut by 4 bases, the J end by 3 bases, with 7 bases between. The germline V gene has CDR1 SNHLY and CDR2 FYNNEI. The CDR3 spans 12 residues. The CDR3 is CASSGDVYEQYF. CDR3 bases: TGTGCCAGCAGTGGGGACGTCTACGAGCAGTACTTC.

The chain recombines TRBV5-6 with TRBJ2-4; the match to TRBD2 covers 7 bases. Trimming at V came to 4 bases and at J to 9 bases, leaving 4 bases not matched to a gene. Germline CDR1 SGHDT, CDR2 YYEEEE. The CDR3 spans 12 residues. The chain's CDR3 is CASSVGGGIQYF. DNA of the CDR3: TGTGCCAGCAGCGTAGGCGGGGGCATTCAGTACTTC.

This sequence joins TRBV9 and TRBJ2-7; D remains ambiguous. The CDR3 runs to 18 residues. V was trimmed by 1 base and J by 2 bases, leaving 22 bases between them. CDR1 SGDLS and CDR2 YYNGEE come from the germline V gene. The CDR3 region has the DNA TGTGCCAGCAGCGTACAGTCAGACACGAAATATCTTGCCTACGAGCAGTACGTC. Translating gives CASSVQSDTKYLAYEQYV.

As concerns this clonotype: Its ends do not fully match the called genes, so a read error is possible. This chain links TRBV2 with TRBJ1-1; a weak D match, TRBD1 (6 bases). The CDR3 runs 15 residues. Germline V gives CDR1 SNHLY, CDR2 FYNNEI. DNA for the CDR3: TGTGCCAGCAGTGGGGAGGGGGGCGCGAACACTGTAGCTTTCTTT. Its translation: CASSGEGGANTVAFF.

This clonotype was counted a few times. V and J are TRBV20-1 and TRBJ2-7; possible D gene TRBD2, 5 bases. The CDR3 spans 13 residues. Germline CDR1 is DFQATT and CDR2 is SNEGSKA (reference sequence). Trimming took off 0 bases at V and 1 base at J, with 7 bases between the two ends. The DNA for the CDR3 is TGCAGTGCTAGAGATGGAGGATCCTACGAGCAGTACTTC. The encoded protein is CSARDGGSYEQYF.

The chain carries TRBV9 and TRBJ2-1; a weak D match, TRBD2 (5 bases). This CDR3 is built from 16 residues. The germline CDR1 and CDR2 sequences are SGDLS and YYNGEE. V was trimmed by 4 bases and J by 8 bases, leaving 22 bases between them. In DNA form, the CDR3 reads TGTGCCAGCAGCTCCAACAGAAGGCGGGCCTGCGATGAGCAGTTCTTC. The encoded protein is CASSSNRRRACDEQFF.

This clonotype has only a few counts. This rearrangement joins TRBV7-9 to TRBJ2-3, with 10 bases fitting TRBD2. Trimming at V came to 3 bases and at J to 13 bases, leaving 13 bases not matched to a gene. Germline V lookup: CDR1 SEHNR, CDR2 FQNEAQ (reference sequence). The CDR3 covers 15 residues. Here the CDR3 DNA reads TGTGCCAGCAGCTTTCAAAGAAGCGGGGGGGGCAATGAGTATTTT. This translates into CASSFQRSGGGNEYF.

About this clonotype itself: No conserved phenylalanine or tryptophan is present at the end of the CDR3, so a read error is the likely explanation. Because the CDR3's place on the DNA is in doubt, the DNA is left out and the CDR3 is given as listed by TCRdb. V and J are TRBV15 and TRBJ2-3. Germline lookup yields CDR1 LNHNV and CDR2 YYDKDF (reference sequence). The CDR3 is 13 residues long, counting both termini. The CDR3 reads CATRRGGTHTHQY.

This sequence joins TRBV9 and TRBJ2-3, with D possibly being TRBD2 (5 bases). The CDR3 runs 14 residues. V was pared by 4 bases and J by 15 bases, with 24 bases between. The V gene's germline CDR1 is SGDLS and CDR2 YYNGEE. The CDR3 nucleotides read TGTGCCAGCAGCCGCCGACGGGGTGCGACCCAGTACTATTTT. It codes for CASSRRRGATQYYF. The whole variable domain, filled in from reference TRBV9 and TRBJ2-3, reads DSGVTQTPKHLITATGQRVTLRCSPRSGDLSVYWYQQSLDQGLQFLIQYYNGEERAKGNILERFSAQQFPDLHSELNLSSLELGDSALYFCASSRRRGATQYYFGPGTRLTVL.

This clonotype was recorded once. As DNA, the CDR3 is TGTGCCAGCAGTCCCCGGGACAGCCCCTACGAGCAGTACTTC. Its protein product is CASSPRDSPYEQYF. The chain has TRBV12-3 or TRBV12-4 and TRBJ2-7; TRBD1 aligns across 7 bases. Trimming at V came to 5 bases and at J to 2 bases, leaving 6 bases not matched to a gene. This CDR3 spans 14 amino acids.

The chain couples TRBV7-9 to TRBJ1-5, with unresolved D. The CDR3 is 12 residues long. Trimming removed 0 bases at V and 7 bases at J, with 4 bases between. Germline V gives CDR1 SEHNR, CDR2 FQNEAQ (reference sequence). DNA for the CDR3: TGTGCCAGCAGCTTAGCTTGGCAGCCCCAGCATTTT. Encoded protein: CASSLAWQPQHF.

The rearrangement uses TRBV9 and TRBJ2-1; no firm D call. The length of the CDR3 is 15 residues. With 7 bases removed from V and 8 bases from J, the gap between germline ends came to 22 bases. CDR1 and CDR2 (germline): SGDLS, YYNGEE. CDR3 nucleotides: TGTGCCAGCGGCGGAGCTGCGAACACCCAGTATGAGCAGTTCTTC. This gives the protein CASGGAANTQYEQFF.